The clone carrying this T cell receptor beta chain was seen repeatedly, ten times or more. TCRdb ran MiXCR on the 5' RACE reads and lists one entry per CDR3 protein. The sample includes about 63,000 distinct CDR3 sequences, roughly 17% of them seen just once. The record originates from a study of T cells of healthy individuals. Trimming took 4 bases from V and 6 from J; bases not matched to a gene: 4. The CDR3 extends over 16 amino acids. The TCR comes from a human donor in good health. The V gene is TRBV12-3 or TRBV12-4, the J gene TRBJ2-1; 15 bases line up with TRBD2. The CDR3 loop reads CASSSPGLAGGNEQFF. The CDR3 nucleotides are TGTGCCAGCAGTTCCCCGGGACTAGCGGGAGGCAATGAGCAGTTCTTC.